The 26 T cell receptor beta chains in this list originate from one sample, sequenced in a study of blood T cell repertoires in COVID-19. The protocol was immunoSEQ multiplex PCR, while the TCRdb copy is restricted to in-frame clones and leaves out a portion. The sample records about 24,000 clones, around 87% being singletons. The sequenced sample consisted of peripheral blood. These receptors came from a human donor with active COVID-19. The donor label of this sample is uncertain.

The table lists this clone with a count of one. CDR3 coding DNA: TGTGCCAGCAGCTCGACGGGGACTAGCAGAGAGACCCAGTACTTC. Amino acid sequence: CASSSTGTSRETQYF. The V call is TRBV7-8, the J call TRBJ2-5; 9 bases line up with TRBD2. The CDR3 contains 15 residues. Germline CDR1 and CDR2: SGHVS and FQNEAQ. Trimming removed 4 bases from V and 4 bases from J; junction bases left unmatched: 7.

This sequence joins TRBV4-3 and TRBJ2-1, with 12 bases aligning to TRBD2. Germline trimming cut 4 bases from V and 6 bases from J; bases unmatched to any gene: 13. This CDR3 has 18 residues. CDR1 is LGHNA and CDR2 is YSLEER in the germline V gene. CDR3 nucleotide sequence: TGCGCCAGCAGCCGAGACCGACTAGCGGGAGATGGAGTCAATGAGCAGTTCTTC. This codes for CASSRDRLAGDGVNEQFF.

The V and J genes are TRBV2 and TRBJ1-1, with D possibly matching TRBD1 (5 bases). V shed 4 bases and J shed 3 bases, with 15 bases lying between them. CDR1 SNHLY and CDR2 FYNNEI come from the germline V gene. CDR3 length: 15 residues. The CDR3 region is CASSARPEGDTEAFF. DNA for the CDR3: TGTGCCAGCAGTGCCCGTCCGGAAGGGGACACTGAAGCTTTCTTT.

The chain couples TRBV4-2 to TRBJ1-1, with a possible D match to TRBD1 (5 bases). The V and J ends lost 1 base and 1 base respectively, with 10 bases between them. Germline V gene lookup returns CDR1 LGHNA and CDR2 YNFKEQ. This CDR3 has 15 amino acids. CDR3 region: CASSQGGRANTEAFF. CDR3 DNA: TGTGCCAGCAGCCAAGGCGGCAGGGCGAACACTGAAGCTTTCTTT.

V usage is TRBV19 and J usage is TRBJ2-7; 11 bases are a match to TRBD1. In germline, CDR1 is LNHDA, CDR2 SQIVND (reference sequence). CDR3 length: 16 amino acids. V dropped 5 bases and J dropped 2; count of bases not matched to a gene: 8. The CDR3 sequence is CASSLHPGQGAYEQYF. CDR3 sequence (DNA): TGTGCCAGTAGTTTGCATCCGGGACAGGGGGCCTACGAGCAGTACTTC.

This sequence joins TRBV7-3 and TRBJ2-7, with TRBD1 identical over 10 bases. V was pared by 6 bases and J by 5 bases, with 7 bases of the junction left unmatched. The germline V gene has CDR1 SGHTA and CDR2 FQGTGA. The CDR3 spans 14 residues. The CDR3 nucleotides are TGTGCCAGCAGGGCCGGGACAGGGGAGCACGAGCAGTACTTC. Its translation is CASRAGTGEHEQYF.

The chain combines TRBV3-1 (or the pseudogene TRBV3-2) with TRBJ2-1; weak D call: TRBD2 (5 bases). The V gene lost 3 bases and the J gene lost 10 bases, with 10 bases spanning the gap. CDR1 and CDR2 from the germline V gene are LGHDT and YNNKEL (reference sequence). This CDR3 has 12 residues. CDR3 amino acids: CASSHGLTEQFF. CDR3 bases: TGTGCCAGCAGCCATGGACTCACCGAGCAGTTCTTC.

CDR3 DNA: TGTGCCAGCACCCCCCCGACAGGACTTGGAAACACCATATATTTT. Translated: CASTPPTGLGNTIYF. The chain recombines TRBV28 with TRBJ1-3; a weak D match, TRBD1 (6 bases). From germline, CDR1 is MDHEN and CDR2 SYDVKM. V dropped 7 bases and J dropped 3 bases, with 16 bases sitting between them. The CDR3 extends over 15 amino acids. The full variable domain, in which reference TRBV28 and TRBJ1-3 provide the parts outside the CDR3, is DVKVTQSSRYLVKRTGEKVFLECVQDMDHENMFWYRQDPGLGLRLIYFSYDVKMKEKGDIPEGYSVSREKKERFSLILESASTNQTSMYLCASTPPTGLGNTIYFGEGSWLTVV.

The rearrangement links TRBV19 to TRBJ2-3; 10 nucleotides match TRBD2. J lost 4 bases, V lost 4 bases, and 5 bases had no gene match. The CDR3 consists of 15 residues. Germline V gene sequence: CDR1 LNHDA, CDR2 SQIVND (reference sequence). The CDR3: CASSTTSGTADTQYF. The CDR3 nucleotides are TGTGCCAGTAGTACCACTAGCGGGACGGCAGATACGCAGTATTTT. Together with reference TRBV19 and TRBJ2-3, the CDR3 gives the full variable domain: DGGITQSPKYLFRKEGQNVTLSCEQNLNHDAMYWYRQDPGQGLRLIYYSQIVNDFQKGDIAEGYSVSREKKESFPLTVTSAQKNPTAFYLCASSTTSGTADTQYFGPGTRLTVL.

This sequence joins TRBV28 and TRBJ2-1, with 15 bases identical to TRBD2. The CDR3 loop spans 15 amino acids. Germline CDR1 reads MDHEN; CDR2 reads SYDVKM. V lost 8 bases, J lost 6 bases, and 5 bases stayed unmatched. The CDR3 spells CASSGGLAGGNEQFF. In DNA, the CDR3 is TGTGCCAGCTCCGGGGGACTAGCGGGAGGCAATGAGCAGTTCTTC.

The chain is built from TRBV19 and TRBJ2-3, with 8 bases aligning to TRBD1. With V trimmed by 6 bases and J by 6 bases, 5 bases remained unmatched. The germline V gene has CDR1 LNHDA and CDR2 SQIVND (reference sequence). The length of the CDR3 is 13 residues. The CDR3, as DNA: TGTGCCAGTAGGGAAGACAGGGGTGATACGCAGTATTTT. Translation: CASREDRGDTQYF.

This clone was seen a single time. The chain uses TRBV5-6 and TRBJ1-2; D gene unclear. The CDR3 contains 12 residues. V was cut by 4 bases and J by 2 bases, with 6 bases left in between. CDR1 SGHDT and CDR2 YYEEEE come from the germline V gene. The CDR3 spells CASSLSNYGYTF. The CDR3 nucleotides are TGTGCCAGCAGCCTATCAAACTATGGCTACACCTTC. The full variable domain, its missing parts supplied by reference TRBV5-6 and TRBJ1-2, is DAGVTQSPTHLIKTRGQQVTLRCSPKSGHDTVSWYQQALGQGPQFIFQYYEEEERQRGNFPDRFSGHQFPNYSSELNVNALLLGDSALYLCASSLSNYGYTFGSGTRLTVV.

The chain combines TRBV11-3 with TRBJ2-1, with 9 bases lining up with TRBD2. The trim removed 0 bases at V and 7 bases at J, leaving 7 bases unmatched. The CDR3 totals 16 residues. CDR1 and CDR2 from the germline V gene are SGHNT and YENEEA. Here the CDR3 DNA reads TGTGCCAGCAGCTTAGATGGCGGGAGGGCGTTGAATGAGCAGTTCTTC. The encoded protein is CASSLDGGRALNEQFF. The whole variable domain, filled in from reference TRBV11-3 and TRBJ2-1, reads EAGVVQSPRYKIIEKKQPVAFWCNPISGHNTLYWYLQNLGQGPELLIRYENEEAVDDSQLPKDRFSAERLKGVDSTLKIQPAELGDSAVYLCASSLDGGRALNEQFFGPGTRLTVL.

The V and J genes are TRBV27 and TRBJ2-7; 11 bases map to TRBD2. This CDR3 contains 14 residues. V lost 6 bases, J lost 1 base, and 2 bases stayed unmatched. Germline V lookup: CDR1 MNHEY, CDR2 SMNVEV (reference sequence). Here the CDR3 DNA reads TGTGCCAGCAGAGGGACTAGCGGTTCCTACGAGCAGTACTTC. Amino acid sequence: CASRGTSGSYEQYF.

The chain couples TRBV5-1 to TRBJ2-5; 10 bases fit TRBD2. V dropped 3 bases and J dropped 4; count of bases not matched to a gene: 6. From germline, CDR1 is SGHRS and CDR2 YFSETQ. The CDR3 consists of 15 residues. The CDR3 sequence: CASSSLAGDGETQYF. CDR3 DNA: TGCGCCAGCAGCTCCCTAGCGGGAGATGGAGAGACCCAGTACTTC.

The chain uses TRBV5-5 and TRBJ1-6; tentative D call: TRBD1 (6 bases). Germline CDR1 reads SGHKS; CDR2 reads YYEKEE (reference sequence). Trimming removed 0 bases from V and 10 bases from J, with 17 bases in between. This CDR3 spans 16 amino acids. The CDR3 nucleotides read TGTGCCAGCAGCTTGGGGTCCGGGACATTAAACTCACCCCTCCACTTT. This translates into CASSLGSGTLNSPLHF.

The chain joins TRBV27 to TRBJ1-1; D unresolved. Germline V gene data show CDR1 as MNHEY and CDR2 as SMNVEV (reference sequence). The CDR3 has 14 amino acids. V was shortened by 1 base and J by 4 bases, with 10 bases between the two germline ends. CDR3 nucleotide sequence: TGTGCCAGCAGTTTATACATGCGAGGCACTGAAGCTTTCTTT. It yields the protein CASSLYMRGTEAFF.

V and J are TRBV15 and TRBJ1-5; no reliable D call. V lost 3 bases, J lost 0 bases, and 9 bases lay in between. CDR3 size: 15 residues. Germline V CDR1 and CDR2: LNHNV, YYDKDF (reference sequence). CDR3 loop: CATSRMRSSNQPQHF. CDR3 DNA sequence: TGTGCCACCAGCAGGATGAGGAGTAGCAATCAGCCCCAGCATTTT. The complete variable domain, with remaining parts taken from reference TRBV15 and TRBJ1-5, reads DAMVIQNPRYQVTQFGKPVTLSCSQTLNHNVMYWYQQKSSQAPKLLFHYYDKDFNNEADTPDNFQSRRPNTSFCFLDIRSPGLGDTAMYLCATSRMRSSNQPQHFGDGTRLSIL.

This chain links TRBV7-9 with TRBJ1-1; 8 bases fit TRBD1. The junction had 3 bases not matched to a gene; V was cut back by 1 base and J by 11 bases. This CDR3 spans 12 amino acids. CDR1 SEHNR and CDR2 FQNEAQ come from the germline V gene (reference sequence). CDR3 region: CASSLGDRGAFF. For the CDR3, the DNA is TGTGCCAGCAGCTTAGGAGACAGGGGCGCTTTCTTT.

The gene calls are TRBV27 and TRBJ2-7; TRBD2 aligns across 10 bases. The CDR3 is 14 residues long. Germline CDR1 reads MNHEY; CDR2 reads SMNVEV (reference sequence). V was clipped by 4 bases and J by 3 bases; unmatched bases: 3. CDR3 in DNA: TGTGCCAGCAGTTCCGGGACTAGCGACTACGAGCAGTACTTC. Translating gives CASSSGTSDYEQYF.

This clone has a handful of counts. J is TRBJ1-6 and V is TRBV5-1; a possible D gene is TRBD1 (5 bases). V was cut by 6 bases and J by 10 bases, with 20 bases left in between. Germline V gives CDR1 SGHRS, CDR2 YFSETQ. This CDR3 spans 15 amino acids. CDR3 DNA sequence: TGCGCCAGCACCTCGGACCCCGGGGGGATATCACCCCTCCACTTT. Translated, it gives CASTSDPGGISPLHF.

The rearrangement joins TRBV11-2 to TRBJ1-2; D remains ambiguous. CDR1 and CDR2 from the germline V gene are SGHAT and FQNNGV. V gave up 1 base and J gave up 5 bases, with 14 bases separating them. The CDR3 is 15 amino acids. The chain's CDR3 is CASSLGSTAYYGYTF. The CDR3 region has the DNA TGTGCCAGCAGCTTAGGGTCGACTGCTTATTATGGCTACACCTTC.

This chain uses TRBV27 with TRBJ1-2, with 7 nucleotides matching TRBD1. Looked up from germline, CDR1 is MNHEY and CDR2 is SMNVEV (reference sequence). CDR3 size: 14 residues. The trim removed 0 bases at V and 2 bases at J, leaving 0 bases unmatched. The CDR3 loop is CASSLSTGNYGYTF. The CDR3 region has the DNA TGTGCCAGCAGTTTATCGACAGGGAACTATGGCTACACCTTC.

The genes are TRBV30 and TRBJ2-2; no firm D call. Between the trimmed V and J ends, which lost 4 bases and 0 bases, there was a span of 15 bases. From germline, CDR1 is GTSNPN and CDR2 SVGIG (reference sequence). This CDR3 comprises 16 residues. In DNA form, the CDR3 reads TGTGCCTGGACCCCCGTCGGTCAGGCGAACACCGGGGAGCTGTTTTTT. Translating it yields CAWTPVGQANTGELFF.

This chain links TRBV4-1 with TRBJ1-5, with 11 bases fitting TRBD1. The CDR3 has 15 residues. From germline, CDR1 is MGHRA and CDR2 YSYEKL. Trimming at V came to 7 bases and at J to 7 bases, leaving 9 bases not matched to a gene. The DNA for the CDR3 is TGCGCCAGCACAAGGGACAGGGGGAATGGGCAGCCCCAGCATTTT. Amino acid sequence: CASTRDRGNGQPQHF.

The chain links TRBV18 to TRBJ1-1, with 8 positions matching TRBD1. The junction had 7 bases not matched to a gene; V was cut back by 3 bases and J by 4 bases. Germline CDR1 KGHSH, CDR2 LQKENI. CDR3 length equals 15 residues. This CDR3 reads CASSPGQAGITEAFF. DNA for the CDR3: TGTGCCAGCTCACCGGGACAGGCGGGGATCACTGAAGCTTTCTTT.